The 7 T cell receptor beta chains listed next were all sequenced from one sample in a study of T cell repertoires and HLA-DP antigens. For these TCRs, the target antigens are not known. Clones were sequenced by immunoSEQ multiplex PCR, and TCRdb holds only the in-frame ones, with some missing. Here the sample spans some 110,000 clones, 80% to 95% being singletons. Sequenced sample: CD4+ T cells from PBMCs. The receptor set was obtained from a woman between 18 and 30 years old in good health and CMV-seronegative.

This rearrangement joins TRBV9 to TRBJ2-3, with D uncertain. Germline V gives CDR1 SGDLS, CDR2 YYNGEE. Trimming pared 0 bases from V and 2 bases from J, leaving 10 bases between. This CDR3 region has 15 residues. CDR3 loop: CASSVDGTSTDTQYF. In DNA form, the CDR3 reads TGTGCCAGCAGCGTAGATGGCACCTCCACAGATACGCAGTATTTT.

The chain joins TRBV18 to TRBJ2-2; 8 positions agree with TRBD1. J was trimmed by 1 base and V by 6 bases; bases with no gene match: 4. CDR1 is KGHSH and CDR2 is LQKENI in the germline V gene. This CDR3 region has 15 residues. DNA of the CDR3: TGTGCCAGCTCGGACAGGGTCTTGAACACCGGGGAGCTGTTTTTT. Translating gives CASSDRVLNTGELFF.

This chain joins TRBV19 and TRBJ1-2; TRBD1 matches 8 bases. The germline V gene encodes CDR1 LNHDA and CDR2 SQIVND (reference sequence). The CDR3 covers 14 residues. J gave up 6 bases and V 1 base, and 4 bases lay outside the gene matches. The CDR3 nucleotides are TGTGCCAGTAGTATAGGGGACAGGACGGATGGCTACACCTTC. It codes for CASSIGDRTDGYTF. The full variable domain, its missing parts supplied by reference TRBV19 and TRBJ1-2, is DGGITQSPKYLFRKEGQNVTLSCEQNLNHDAMYWYRQDPGQGLRLIYYSQIVNDFQKGDIAEGYSVSREKKESFPLTVTSAQKNPTAFYLCASSIGDRTDGYTFGSGTRLTVV.

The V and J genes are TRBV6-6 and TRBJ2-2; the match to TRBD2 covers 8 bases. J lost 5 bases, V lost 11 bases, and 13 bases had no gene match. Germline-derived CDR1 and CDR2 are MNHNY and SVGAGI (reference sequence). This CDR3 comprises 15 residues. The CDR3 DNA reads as TGTGCCTCTAGGGGTCCGGGACTAGAGACCGGGGAGCTGTTTTTT. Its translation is CASRGPGLETGELFF.

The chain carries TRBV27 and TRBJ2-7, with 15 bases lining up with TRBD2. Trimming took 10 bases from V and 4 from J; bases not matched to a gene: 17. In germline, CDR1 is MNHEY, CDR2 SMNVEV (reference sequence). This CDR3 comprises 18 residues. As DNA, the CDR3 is TGTGCCACCCTAACGTGGGGACTAGCGGGAGGTCGACAATACGAGCAGTACTTC. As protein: CATLTWGLAGGRQYEQYF.

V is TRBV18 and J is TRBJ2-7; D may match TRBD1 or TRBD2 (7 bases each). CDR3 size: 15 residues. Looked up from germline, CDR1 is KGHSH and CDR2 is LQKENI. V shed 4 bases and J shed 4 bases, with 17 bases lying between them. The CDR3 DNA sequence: TGTGCCAGCTCACTCCAGGGGGGGGCGTCATACGAGCAGTACGTC. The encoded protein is CASSLQGGASYEQYV.

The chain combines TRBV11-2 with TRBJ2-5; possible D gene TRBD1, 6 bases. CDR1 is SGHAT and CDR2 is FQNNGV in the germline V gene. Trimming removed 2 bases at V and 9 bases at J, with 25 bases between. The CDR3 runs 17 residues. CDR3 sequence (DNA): TGTGCCAGCAGCTTACAGGCAGGGGCGGCAACCCCCAGGGCCCAGTACTTC. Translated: CASSLQAGAATPRAQYF. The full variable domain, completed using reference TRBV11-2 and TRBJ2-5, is EAGVAQSPRYKIIEKRQSVAFWCNPISGHATLYWYQQILGQGPKLLIQFQNNGVVDDSQLPKDRFSAERLKGVDSTLKIQPAKLEDSAVYLCASSLQAGAATPRAQYFGPGTRLLVL.